This is a list of T cell receptor beta chains from one sample in a study of T cells in Graves' hyperthyroidism and ophthalmopathy. TCRdb passed the multiplex PCR reads through MiXCR, listing each CDR3 protein once. The data hold hundreds of thousands of distinct CDR3 sequences, with roughly a quarter observed a single time. Sequencing input: blood. Every receptor here comes from a woman younger than 45 with Graves' ophthalmopathy. Each CDR3 is given with its conserved first and last residue. The order of the fields is J gene, V gene, clone size, D gene, CDR3 protein, CDR3 DNA. A D gene is named only where the DNA matches it firmly. Clone size is stated in some rows and not others, as once, few, many or a class when expanded.

J: TRBJ1-1
V: TRBV12-3/TRBV12-4
size: many
D: TRBD1
CDR3: CASTRGRNTEAFF
DNA: TGTGCCAGCACTAGGGGGCGTAACACTGAAGCTTTCTTT

J: TRBJ1-3
V: TRBV15
size: -
D: -
CDR3: CATSIPRGTGNTIYF
DNA: TGTGCCACCAGCATCCCGAGGGGAACTGGAAACACCATATATTTT

J: TRBJ1-2
V: TRBV15
size: once
D: -
CDR3: CATSSRSNYGYTF
DNA: TGTGCCACCAGCAGCCGAAGTAACTATGGCTACACCTTC

J: TRBJ1-5
V: TRBV19
size: many
D: -
CDR3: CASSIRASNQPQHF
DNA: TGTGCCAGTAGTATTCGGGCTAGCAATCAGCCCCAGCATTTT

J: TRBJ2-7
V: TRBV20-1
size: many
D: -
CDR3: CSAKRPTYEQYF
DNA: TGCAGTGCTAAGCGGCCTACCTACGAGCAGTACTTC

J: TRBJ1-2
V: TRBV12-3/TRBV12-4
size: -
D: -
CDR3: CASSPAGGLSPGYTF
DNA: TGTGCCAGCAGTCCTGCCGGGGGTCTCTCACCAGGCTACACCTTC

J: TRBJ2-2
V: TRBV2
size: many
D: TRBD1
CDR3: CASRGQGNGELFF
DNA: TGTGCCAGCAGGGGACAGGGGAACGGGGAGCTGTTTTTT

J: TRBJ1-3
V: TRBV30
size: many
D: -
CDR3: CAWNGVGGNTIYF
DNA: TGTGCCTGGAATGGGGTTGGCGGAAACACCATATATTTT

J: TRBJ1-2
V: TRBV6-2/TRBV6-3
size: many
D: -
CDR3: CASREGGAGYGYTF
DNA: TGTGCCAGCAGGGAGGGCGGCGCGGGCTATGGCTACACCTTC

J: TRBJ2-4
V: TRBV20-1
size: many
D: TRBD1
CDR3: CSARGQDGAKNIQYF
DNA: TGCAGTGCTAGGGGACAGGACGGAGCCAAAAACATTCAGTACTTC

J: TRBJ1-6
V: TRBV6-1
size: many
D: -
CDR3: CASTLNWGGSPLHF
DNA: TGTGCCAGCACCCTAAATTGGGGGGGTTCACCCCTCCACTTT

J: TRBJ2-7
V: TRBV27
size: -
D: -
CDR3: CASSLSLDGTIEQYF
DNA: TGTGCCAGCAGTTTATCCCTGGACGGAACAATCGAGCAGTACTTC

J: TRBJ1-1
V: TRBV30
size: -
D: -
CDR3: CAWSVIPARGEAFF
DNA: TGTGCCTGGAGTGTAATCCCCGCACGGGGTGAGGCTTTCTTT

J: TRBJ2-2
V: TRBV5-1
size: many
D: -
CDR3: CASSFRRPGELFF
DNA: TGCGCCAGCAGCTTCCGGAGGCCCGGGGAGCTGTTTTTT

J: TRBJ2-4
V: TRBV28
size: many
D: -
CDR3: CASSLRWRNIQYF
DNA: TGTGCCAGCAGTTTACGTTGGAGGAACATTCAGTACTTC

J: TRBJ1-5
V: TRBV7-9
size: many
D: -
CDR3: CASSLGGHLNQPQHF
DNA: TGTGCCAGCAGCTTAGGAGGACACCTCAATCAGCCCCAGCATTTT

J: TRBJ1-2
V: TRBV5-1
size: few
D: -
CDR3: CASSSAGTYGYTF
DNA: TGCGCCAGCAGCTCGGCAGGGACTTATGGCTACACCTTC

J: TRBJ2-5
V: TRBV11-2
size: many
D: -
CDR3: CASSLDRFDWIETQYF
DNA: TGTGCCAGCAGCTTAGATCGTTTTGACTGGATAGAGACCCAGTACTTC

J: TRBJ1-1
V: TRBV28
size: many
D: TRBD1
CDR3: CARVTRQGGEAFF
DNA: TGTGCCAGAGTAACAAGACAGGGGGGTGAAGCTTTCTTT

J: TRBJ2-2
V: TRBV6-1
size: many
D: TRBD1
CDR3: CASRDRGAGELFF
DNA: TGTGCCAGCCGGGACAGGGGCGCCGGGGAGCTGTTTTTT

J: TRBJ2-2
V: TRBV14
size: -
D: TRBD2
CDR3: CASSPFRGRDTGELFF
DNA: TGTGCCAGCAGCCCGTTTCGAGGGAGGGACACCGGGGAGCTGTTTTTT

J: TRBJ1-5
V: TRBV19
size: few
D: TRBD1
CDR3: CASRQTGGNQPQHF
DNA: TGTGCCAGTAGGCAGACAGGGGGCAATCAGCCCCAGCATTTT

J: TRBJ1-1
V: TRBV7-3
size: -
D: TRBD1
CDR3: CASSLSTGEAFF
DNA: TGTGCCAGCAGCTTATCGACAGGGGAAGCTTTCTTT

J: TRBJ1-1
V: TRBV5-1
size: many
D: -
CDR3: CASSLGGATEAFF
DNA: TGCGCCAGCAGCCTCGGGGGCGCCACTGAAGCTTTCTTT

J: TRBJ2-5
V: TRBV2
size: many
D: -
CDR3: CASSDKLPIEETQYF
DNA: TGTGCCAGCAGTGATAAGCTCCCGATTGAAGAGACCCAGTACTTC

J: TRBJ2-7
V: TRBV29-1
size: many
D: -
CDR3: CSVAGGSYEQYF
DNA: TGCAGCGTTGCCGGGGGTTCCTACGAGCAGTACTTC

J: TRBJ2-7
V: TRBV2
size: -
D: -
CDR3: CASSPHGPIDYEQYF
DNA: TGTGCCAGCAGTCCCCACGGACCTATCGACTACGAGCAGTACTTC

J: TRBJ1-1
V: TRBV30
size: many
D: -
CDR3: CAWDRLNTEAFF
DNA: TGTGCCTGGGACAGGCTGAACACTGAAGCTTTCTTT

J: TRBJ2-2
V: TRBV6-1
size: many
D: TRBD2
CDR3: CASKEGLARAGELFF
DNA: TGTGCCAGCAAGGAGGGACTAGCTCGGGCCGGGGAGCTGTTTTTT

J: TRBJ1-2
V: TRBV27
size: many
D: -
CDR3: CASSSRTLSNYGYTF
DNA: TGTGCCAGCAGTTCTCGGACACTATCTAACTATGGCTACACCTTC

J: TRBJ2-5
V: TRBV5-1
size: -
D: -
CDR3: CASSLAGGFRETQYF
DNA: TGCGCCAGCAGCTTGGCTGGGGGGTTCAGAGAGACCCAGTACTTC

J: TRBJ1-2
V: TRBV6-1
size: -
D: TRBD1
CDR3: CASSEGTGPGYGYTF
DNA: TGTGCCAGCAGTGAAGGGACAGGGCCGGGCTATGGCTACACCTTC

J: TRBJ2-5
V: TRBV20-1
size: -
D: TRBD2
CDR3: CSARATSGRPEVFGTQYF
DNA: TGCAGTGCTAGGGCGACTAGCGGGAGGCCGGAGGTTTTCGGGACCCAGTACTTC